This TCR beta chain was observed in a study of blood T cell repertoires in COVID-19. The wider study: PBMCs, B-cell-depleted T cells, or T cells provided the cDNA or gDNA that made up the material.

Trimming removed 3 bases from V and 3 bases from J, with 13 bases in between. This CDR3 is 15 amino acids long. Per germline, CDR1 MGHRA and CDR2 YSYEKL. Participants, about 18 to 90 years old, spanned around 26 US areas. Assignment of participants to cohorts was predicated upon participant-reported clinical history. Someone with COVID-19 had been met by exposed participants within 2 weeks before study entry. Method: immunoSEQ multiplex PCR; TCRdb's copy keeps in-frame clones and lacks some. In the table there are 150,000 or so clones, 80% to 85% of which are singletons. The sequenced material came from PBMCs or T cells enriched from blood (not recorded which). This chain links TRBV4-1 with TRBJ2-3, with D maybe TRBD2 (6 bases). This sequence originates from a woman aged 45-65 years who had been exposed to COVID-19. CDR3 sequence (DNA): TGCGCCAGCAGCCATAGGACTATGGGAACAGATACGCAGTATTTT. As protein: CASSHRTMGTDTQYF.